These 22 T cell receptor beta chains were sequenced from one sample in a study of PD-1 blockade in classical Hodgkin lymphoma. Generated by immunoSEQ multiplex PCR, the TCRdb table keeps only in-frame clones and is missing some. This sample has almost 100,000 clones, with 80% to 95% found just once. Brentuximab vedotin exposure varied, and every patient relapsed after autologous stem cell transplantation. The input for sequencing was peripheral blood mononuclear cells (PBMCs), taken at baseline. These receptors all stem from a human donor with classical Hodgkin lymphoma.

This clone was recorded only once. CDR3 residues: CATRDRDRGGEKLFF. DNA for the CDR3: TGTGCCACCAGAGACCGGGACAGGGGGGGTGAAAAACTGTTTTTT. The chain combines TRBV15 with TRBJ1-4; 11 nucleotides line up with TRBD1. The ends lost 6 bases at V and 7 bases at J; junction bases unmatched: 7. Germline assignment: CDR1 LNHNV and CDR2 YYDKDF (reference sequence). This CDR3 contains 15 residues.

The chain uses TRBV5-1 and TRBJ2-1; 11 bases are a match to TRBD2. V shed 5 bases, J shed 10 bases, and the junction held 11 bases outside the gene matches. The CDR3 totals 15 residues. The V gene's germline CDR1 is SGHRS and CDR2 YFSETQ. The CDR3 sequence: CASRGTSGSSGEQFF. The CDR3 DNA follows: TGCGCCAGCAGAGGTACTAGCGGGAGTTCGGGGGAGCAGTTCTTC. The complete variable domain, with remaining parts taken from reference TRBV5-1 and TRBJ2-1, reads KAGVTQTPRYLIKTRGQQVTLSCSPISGHRSVSWYQQTPGQGLQFLFEYFSETQRNKGNFPGRFSGRQFSNSRSEMNVSTLELGDSALYLCASRGTSGSSGEQFFGPGTRLTVL.

The V gene is TRBV5-1, the J gene TRBJ2-1, with D perhaps TRBD1 (5 bases). Per the germline V gene, CDR1 is SGHRS and CDR2 is YFSETQ. The CDR3 totals 16 residues. The V and J ends lost 0 bases and 4 bases respectively, with 14 bases between them. The CDR3 DNA follows: TGCGCCAGCAGCTTGGGTGTAGCAGGGTCTTACAATGAGCAGTTCTTC. This encodes CASSLGVAGSYNEQFF.

V and J are TRBV2 and TRBJ2-3; D call uncertain. Trimming removed 7 bases at V and 4 bases at J, with 0 bases between. The CDR3 is 9 residues long. Germline V lookup: CDR1 SNHLY, CDR2 FYNNEI. Here the CDR3 reads CASTDTQYF. The CDR3, as DNA: TGTGCCAGCACAGATACGCAGTATTTT.

The gene calls are TRBV6-5 and TRBJ2-6; the D is unclear. Trimming shortened V by 6 bases and J by 0 bases, and 9 bases separated the two germline ends. The CDR3 spans 15 residues. CDR1 MNHEY and CDR2 SVGAGI come from the germline V gene. The CDR3 region is CASRGGSSGANVLTF. DNA of the CDR3: TGTGCCAGCAGGGGTGGTAGCTCTGGGGCCAACGTCCTGACTTTC.

The chain has TRBV11-2 and TRBJ1-1; D might be TRBD1 (6 bases). The CDR3 runs to 11 residues. Per germline, CDR1 SGHAT and CDR2 FQNNGV. V lost 5 bases and J lost 10, with 11 bases in between. CDR3 region: CASSPSRGAFF. The CDR3, as DNA: TGTGCCAGCAGCCCAAGCAGGGGAGCTTTCTTT.

This clone was seen a few times. The gene calls are TRBV2 and TRBJ2-7; 7 nucleotides agree with TRBD1. The J segment lost 2 bases and the V segment lost 3 bases, leaving 10 bases of the junction unmatched. Germline CDR1 is SNHLY and CDR2 is FYNNEI. The CDR3 spans 16 residues. This CDR3 is CASSEGQIFVAYEQYF. CDR3 sequence (DNA): TGTGCCAGCAGTGAGGGACAGATATTTGTAGCCTACGAGCAGTACTTC.

The chain couples TRBV7-9 to TRBJ1-4, with no clear D. Trimming stripped 8 bases from V and 8 bases from J, with 18 bases between. Germline assignment: CDR1 SEHNR and CDR2 FQNEAQ (reference sequence). The CDR3 runs to 14 residues. The CDR3 DNA reads TGTGCCAGCCGGCCTGCGGGCGCTTGGGAAAAACTGTTTTTT. This codes for CASRPAGAWEKLFF. Based on the CDR3 plus reference TRBV7-9 and TRBJ1-4, the full variable domain is DTGVSQNPRHKITKRGQNVTFRCDPISEHNRLYWYRQTLGQGPEFLTYFQNEAQLEKSRLLSDRFSAERPKGSFSTLEIQRTEQGDSAMYLCASRPAGAWEKLFFGSGTQLSVL.

The chain recombines TRBV6-4 with TRBJ2-4; TRBD1 agrees at 10 bases. Unmatched junction bases numbered 10, after V lost 6 bases and J lost 8 bases. Per germline, CDR1 MRHNA and CDR2 SNTAGT. This CDR3 is 15 amino acids long. In nucleotides, the CDR3 is TGTGCCAGCAGCCGAAACCCTGGACAGGGGGACATTCAGTACTTC. Translation: CASSRNPGQGDIQYF.

The rearrangement links TRBV2 to TRBJ2-7; 11 nucleotides align to TRBD1. V dropped 7 bases and J dropped 6; count of bases not matched to a gene: 8. The CDR3 runs to 14 residues. Germline loops: CDR1 SNHLY, CDR2 FYNNEI. The chain's CDR3 is CASNRDRGVREQYF. DNA for the CDR3: TGTGCCAGCAACCGGGACAGGGGGGTTCGCGAGCAGTACTTC.

V and J are TRBV30 and TRBJ2-7; 12 bases match TRBD1. J lost 4 bases, V lost 2 bases, and 12 bases had no gene match. Per germline, CDR1 GTSNPN and CDR2 SVGIG (reference sequence). The CDR3 loop spans 17 amino acids. The CDR3 reads CAWSRIRPGQGAYEQYF. CDR3 coding DNA: TGTGCCTGGAGTCGGATTCGACCGGGACAGGGGGCATACGAGCAGTACTTC. The full variable domain, with the rest looked up from reference TRBV30 and TRBJ2-7, is SQTIHQWPATLVQPVGSPLSLECTVEGTSNPNLYWYRQAAGRGLQLLFYSVGIGQISSEVPQNLSASRPQDRQFILSSKKLLLSDSGFYLCAWSRIRPGQGAYEQYFGPGTRLTVT.

This clone appeared once. The chain recombines TRBV6-1 with TRBJ2-4; D tentatively reads TRBD1 or TRBD2 (5 bases each). Germline CDR1 reads MNHNS; CDR2 reads SASEGT. Between the trimmed V and J ends, which lost 0 bases and 10 bases, there was a span of 16 bases. This CDR3 comprises 15 residues. DNA for the CDR3: TGTGCCAGCAGTGAAGCGCAAGGGGTTGAGGGGATTCAGTACTTC. Translated: CASSEAQGVEGIQYF.

The gene calls are TRBV19 and TRBJ1-5; 11 nucleotides line up with TRBD1. V was clipped by 5 bases and J by 2 bases; unmatched bases: 8. This CDR3 spans 17 amino acids. CDR1 is LNHDA, CDR2 SQIVND, per germline (reference sequence). In nucleotides, the CDR3 is TGTGCCAGTAGTCCTCCCGGGACAGGGGGTGGCAATCAGCCCCAGCATTTT. This sequence encodes CASSPPGTGGGNQPQHF. Filled out from reference TRBV19 and TRBJ1-5, the complete variable domain reads DGGITQSPKYLFRKEGQNVTLSCEQNLNHDAMYWYRQDPGQGLRLIYYSQIVNDFQKGDIAEGYSVSREKKESFPLTVTSAQKNPTAFYLCASSPPGTGGGNQPQHFGDGTRLSIL.

V is TRBV28 and J is TRBJ1-1; D call uncertain. CDR1 MDHEN and CDR2 SYDVKM come from the germline V gene. Trimming shortened V by 3 bases and J by 4 bases, and 9 bases separated the two germline ends. The CDR3 extends over 13 amino acids. DNA for the CDR3: TGTGCCAGCAGTTTCCCTACCGCCACTGAAGCTTTCTTT. It is translated as CASSFPTATEAFF.

V and J are TRBV7-9 and TRBJ2-7; D unresolved. This CDR3 is 14 amino acids long. The V and J ends lost 1 base and 2 bases respectively, with 9 bases between them. The germline V gene encodes CDR1 SEHNR and CDR2 FQNEAQ (reference sequence). In DNA form, the CDR3 reads TGTGCCAGCAGCTTAGAGCCTGATACCTACGAGCAGTACTTC. This sequence encodes CASSLEPDTYEQYF.

V gene TRBV18 combines with J gene TRBJ1-2, with D possibly being TRBD1 (5 bases). V gave up 6 bases and J gave up 7 bases, with 18 bases separating them. The CDR3 spans 14 residues. CDR1 and CDR2 from the germline V gene are KGHSH and LQKENI. CDR3 nucleotides: TGTGCCAGCTCCCCGATGGACAATCGCGGTGGCTACACCTTC. Amino acids: CASSPMDNRGGYTF.

V and J are TRBV6-5 and TRBJ2-2; either TRBD1 or TRBD2 may supply D (6 bases each). CDR1 and CDR2 (germline): MNHEY, SVGAGI. With 6 bases removed from V and 4 bases from J, the gap between germline ends came to 15 bases. The length of the CDR3 is 15 residues. The CDR3 loop reads CASRKRGGRTGELFF. The CDR3 DNA follows: TGTGCCAGCAGAAAACGAGGGGGGCGCACCGGGGAGCTGTTTTTT.

V usage is TRBV28 and J usage is TRBJ1-3, with unresolved D. Deletions cut 4 bases from V and 7 bases from J, with 11 bases between. The CDR3 extends over 13 amino acids. Germline V gives CDR1 MDHEN, CDR2 SYDVKM. CDR3 sequence reads: CASSSFRINTIYF. CDR3 sequence (DNA): TGTGCCAGCAGTTCCTTCAGGATTAACACCATATATTTT.

This rearrangement joins TRBV5-1 to TRBJ2-7, with 7 bases matching TRBD2. CDR1 is SGHRS, CDR2 YFSETQ, per germline. V lost 4 bases to trimming and J lost 1 base; unmatched junction nucleotides: 14. The length of the CDR3 is 17 residues. CDR3 sequence: CASSPGVGLGLSYEQYF. In DNA, the CDR3 is TGCGCCAGCAGCCCGGGAGTCGGACTAGGGTTGTCCTACGAGCAGTACTTC.

The CDR3 protein is CASSLGPKGGSNQPQHF. The DNA of the CDR3 is TGCGCCAGCAGCTTGGGACCCAAGGGGGGGAGCAATCAGCCCCAGCATTTT. The chain employs TRBV5-1 and TRBJ1-5; D may be TRBD1 (6 bases). Germline CDR1 is SGHRS and CDR2 is YFSETQ. CDR3 length equals 17 residues. V dropped 0 bases and J dropped 1 base, with 14 bases sitting between them.

The chain recombines TRBV5-1 with TRBJ2-3; D is uncertain. CDR3 length equals 12 residues. V lost 4 bases and J lost 2, with 5 bases in between. Germline V gives CDR1 SGHRS, CDR2 YFSETQ. CDR3: CASSGYTDTQYF. The CDR3 region has the DNA TGCGCCAGCAGCGGTTACACAGATACGCAGTATTTT.

The V call is TRBV9, the J call TRBJ1-1; 9 bases match TRBD1. Germline-derived CDR1 and CDR2 are SGDLS and YYNGEE. J lost 0 bases, V lost 0 bases, and 6 bases had no gene match. The CDR3 runs 17 residues. DNA of the CDR3: TGTGCCAGCAGCGTAGTAACAGGGGGCAGAATGAACACTGAAGCTTTCTTT. Translation gives CASSVVTGGRMNTEAFF.